This TCR beta chain was profiled in a study of read filtering for tumor transcriptome and immune sequencing. Overall study: Whole-transcriptome libraries were prepared after DNase treatment. Study observations and caveats: IR-seq captured clonotypes deeper and more reliably than RNA-seq.

This clonotype was observed many times. Its antigen is not identified. This CDR3 is 14 amino acids long. Trimming cost V 7 bases and J 2 bases, with 12 bases left between them. The germline V gene has CDR1 MNHEY and CDR2 SVGEGT. From roughly 390 ng of RNA, a library with molecular barcoded alpha/delta and beta/gamma adaptors was made. TCRdb itself ran the reads through MiXCR, one entry per CDR3 protein. Here the sample spans about 38,000 distinct CDR3 sequences, approximately 15% being singletons. The sequencing input was a population of CD138-negative cells sorted from bone marrow. This chain connects TRBV6-2 or TRBV6-3 to TRBJ2-1; D ambiguous. This sequence originates from a donor over 35 with multiple myeloma. This CDR3 reads CASTKRAAYNEQFF. The CDR3, as DNA: TGTGCCAGCACTAAAAGGGCTGCCTACAATGAGCAGTTCTTC.